This T cell receptor beta chain is from a study of shared clonotypes between healthy human individuals. An even split of each subset's genomic DNA across several immunoSEQ plates was performed. Measured with immunoSEQ multiplex PCR; TCRdb has only the in-frame clones, and not every one. The sample lists roughly 1.4 million clones; around 98.5% were seen once. Study-wide results and limits: Sequencing of the sorted subsets was shown by rarefaction to be incomplete despite large depth. Generally, naive subsets (rather than memory subsets) showed larger estimated richness.

The V gene's germline CDR1 is ENHRY and CDR2 SYGVKD. This CDR3 spans 16 amino acids. V was pared by 1 base and J by 0 bases, with 4 bases of the junction left unmatched. Points on this clone: Its antigen is not known.

The chain combines TRBV10-3 with TRBJ2-7, with TRBD1 matching over 9 bases. Sequences were obtained from naive CD4+ T cells sorted from blood. Specified subset: CD45RA+ positively selected. This sequence was found in a man aged 25-45 years in good health. The CDR3 region is CAISELGQGRSYEQYF. CDR3 bases: TGTGCCATCAGTGAGTTAGGACAGGGGCGCTCCTACGAGCAGTACTTC.